This TCR beta chain was observed in a study of T cell responses to AZD1222 COVID-19 vaccine. Whole-study findings and limits: Vaccination with two AZD1222 doses was followed by a rise in Spike-specific TCR breadth and depth. Distributed over spike, vaccine-associated CD4 TCRs predominated at 160-218 and 743-854. It should be noted that donors were predominantly white British and more often female, and clonal diversity was possibly underestimated.

The J segment lost 6 bases and the V segment lost 4 bases, leaving 11 bases of the junction unmatched. CDR3 size: 15 residues. The germline CDR1 and CDR2 sequences are SGHVS and FQNEAQ. On this clone: As yet, its antigen is unknown.

The repertoire was sequenced with immunoSEQ multiplex PCR; TCRdb's copy has only in-frame clones and lacks some. The sample lists about 170,000 clones, more than 90% occurring once. The clonotype comes from an adult in good health. Sequenced material: peripheral blood, taken on day 0 of AZD1222 vaccination. The V gene is TRBV7-8, the J gene TRBJ2-7; 8 positions match TRBD1. The CDR3 DNA reads TGTGCCAGCAGCTCCCTGTCAGGGGGCGTCGGCGAGCAGTACTTC. Translated, it gives CASSSLSGGVGEQYF.